This T cell receptor beta chain was recovered during a study of shared clonotypes between healthy human individuals. Germline lookup yields CDR1 SGHRS and CDR2 YFSETQ. V dropped 3 bases and J dropped 1 base, with 13 bases sitting between them. The CDR3 is 15 amino acids. Method: immunoSEQ multiplex PCR; TCRdb's copy keeps in-frame clones and lacks some. The sample records approximately 2,200,000 clones, roughly 91% being singletons. Terminally differentiated effector memory CD45RA+ cells were excluded from the naive CD8 cells, which were CD45RO-negative and positively selected for CCR7. This clonotype was sampled from a man aged 18 to 30 in good health. Some clones in this sample may be carry-over from other donors' samples. The chain combines TRBV5-1 with TRBJ1-1; D is uncertain. The sequencing sample was made of naive CD8+ T cells from PBMCs. The CDR3 region is CASSWAGDENTEAFF. CDR3 in DNA: TGCGCCAGCAGCTGGGCGGGAGACGAGAACACTGAAGCTTTCTTT.